This T cell receptor beta chain stems from a study of blood T cell repertoires in COVID-19. About the research overall: In each case, the material was cDNA or gDNA derived from T cells, B-cell-depleted T cells, or PBMCs.

The CDR3 contains 15 residues. In the study's own analysis: Scientists estimated how many nucleated cells there were by amplifying reference gene primers. Repertoires were generated with immunoSEQ multiplex PCR, while TCRdb's copy carries only in-frame clones and drops some. V, J and clone size were drawn from that table, and D and trimming were deduced from the DNA. Of roughly 150,000 clones detected, 80% appear once; the ten largest clones hold about 0.58%. The source is a man between 60 and 70 years old with acute or convalescent COVID-19. The sequenced material came from peripheral blood. This chain links TRBV21-1 with TRBJ1-2; no DNA check was done on the table's D call, TRBD1. TRBV21-1 is a pseudogene. The CDR3 here is CASKGDRESNYGYTF. The CDR3, as DNA: TGTGCCAGCAAGGGAGACAGGGAGAGTAACTATGGCTACACCTTC.